The 2 T cell receptor beta chains in this list originate from one sample, sequenced in a study of T cell responses to AZD1222 COVID-19 vaccine listed by TCRdb under 2021. Libraries were made using the immunoSEQ multiplex PCR assay. TCRdb mirrors the immuneACCESS table, restricted to in-frame sequences. Some clones are absent from its copies; in checked studies, under half trace to an unresolved V gene, and the reason for the others is unknown. For this sample there are approximately 110,000 clones; more than 85% appear just once. The biggest ten clones account for 1% to 1.5% of the sample. The time point label, read with the paper, signifies: baseline before first vaccination. This specimen consisted of peripheral blood, obtained on day 0 of AZD1222 vaccination. The receptor set was obtained from an adult in good health.

For the CDR3, the DNA is TGTGCCTGGAGTGAGGGTCTAGCGGGAAACACGCAGTATTTT. It is translated as CAWSEGLAGNTQYF. The chain recombines TRBV30 with TRBJ2-3, with TRBD2 identical over 9 bases. V dropped 1 base and J dropped 9; count of bases not matched to a gene: 8. The CDR3 covers 14 residues. CDR1 and CDR2 from the germline V gene are GTSNPN and SVGIG (reference sequence).

This CDR3 reads CASSESPGGTIYGYTF. The DNA of the CDR3 is TGTGCCAGCAGTGAATCGCCAGGGGGCACAATCTATGGCTACACCTTC. This chain uses TRBV6-1 with TRBJ1-2; TRBD1 matches 8 bases. This CDR3 contains 16 residues. Unmatched junction bases numbered 9, after V lost 2 bases and J lost 4 bases. The germline V gene encodes CDR1 MNHNS and CDR2 SASEGT.